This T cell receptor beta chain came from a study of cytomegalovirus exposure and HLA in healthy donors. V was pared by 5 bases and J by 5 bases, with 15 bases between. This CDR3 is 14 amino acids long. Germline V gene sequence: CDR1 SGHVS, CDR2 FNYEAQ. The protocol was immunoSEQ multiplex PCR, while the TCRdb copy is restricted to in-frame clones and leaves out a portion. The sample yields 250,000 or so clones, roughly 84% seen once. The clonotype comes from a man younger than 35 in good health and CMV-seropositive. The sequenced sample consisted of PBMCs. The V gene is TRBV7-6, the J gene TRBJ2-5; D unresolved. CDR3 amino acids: CASSRTPSEETQYF. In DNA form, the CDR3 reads TGTGCCAGCAGCCGGACGCCTAGTGAGGAGACCCAGTACTTC.